The 26 T cell receptor beta chains below were found in one sample sequenced in a study of T cell responses to AZD1222 COVID-19 vaccine. Profiled with immunoSEQ multiplex PCR; TCRdb holds only in-frame clones, not every one. The sample contains more than 85,000 clones, about 88% of which appear only once. Sequenced material: peripheral blood, taken on day 0 of AZD1222 vaccination. The receptors derive from an adult in good health.

V and J are TRBV28 and TRBJ1-2; D is unresolved. Looked up from germline, CDR1 is MDHEN and CDR2 is SYDVKM. The CDR3 sequence is 11 residues long. Trimming removed 4 bases at V and 3 bases at J, with 3 bases between. CDR3 nucleotide sequence: TGTGCCAGCAGTTCCCACTATGGCTACACCTTC. Amino acids: CASSSHYGYTF.

This chain links TRBV5-1 with TRBJ1-1, with D possibly matching TRBD1 (5 bases). The germline V gene encodes CDR1 SGHRS and CDR2 YFSETQ. This CDR3 contains 15 residues. The V end was cut by 0 bases, the J end by 0 bases, with 9 bases between. CDR3 in DNA: TGCGCCAGCAGCTTGGTTGGGGGGGTGAACACTGAAGCTTTCTTT. Translation: CASSLVGGVNTEAFF.

This chain joins TRBV9 and TRBJ2-1; TRBD2 agrees at 15 bases. The CDR3 totals 16 residues. CDR1 is SGDLS, CDR2 YYNGEE, per germline. The V and J ends lost 4 bases and 4 bases, in that order; junction bases with no gene match: 3. CDR3 bases: TGTGCCAGCAGCCGCGGACTAGCGGGGGGGTACAATGAGCAGTTCTTC. This encodes CASSRGLAGGYNEQFF.

The chain links TRBV11-2 to TRBJ2-7; TRBD2 matches at 7 bases. J gave up 0 bases and V 1 base, and 3 bases lay outside the gene matches. Germline V gives CDR1 SGHAT, CDR2 FQNNGV. This CDR3 comprises 15 residues. CDR3 in DNA: TGTGCCAGCAGCTTAGTGGGGGGGTTCTCCTACGAGCAGTACTTC. This translates into CASSLVGGFSYEQYF.

The chain carries TRBV28 and TRBJ2-7, with 12 positions matching TRBD2. This CDR3 has 14 amino acids. Losses at the gene ends were 5 bases for V and 7 bases for J; bases not matched to a gene: 6. Per germline, CDR1 MDHEN and CDR2 SYDVKM. CDR3 in amino acids: CASSQLAGGEEQYF. In DNA, the CDR3 is TGTGCCAGCAGTCAACTAGCGGGGGGAGAGGAGCAGTACTTC.

V and J are TRBV6-1 and TRBJ2-2; D gene uncertain. The CDR3 loop spans 13 amino acids. The germline V and J ends were trimmed by 1 base and 5 bases, with 5 bases remaining between them. Germline V CDR1 and CDR2: MNHNS, SASEGT. This chain's CDR3 is CASSEDETGELFF. Written as DNA, the CDR3 is TGTGCCAGCAGTGAAGATGAGACCGGGGAGCTGTTTTTT.

The chain couples TRBV5-4 to TRBJ2-2, with TRBD2 matching over 11 bases. Germline V lookup: CDR1 SGHNT, CDR2 YYREEE (reference sequence). This CDR3 has 15 amino acids. V lost 3 bases, J lost 6 bases, and 4 bases stayed unmatched. The CDR3 is CASSYRTSGPGELFF. CDR3 DNA sequence: TGTGCCAGCAGCTACCGGACTAGCGGGCCCGGGGAGCTGTTTTTT.

The genes are TRBV12-3 or TRBV12-4 and TRBJ1-1, with D perhaps TRBD1 (6 bases). This CDR3 has 13 amino acids. Trimming cost V 5 bases and J 3 bases, with 10 bases left between them. The CDR3 here is CASSLTGYTEAFF. DNA for the CDR3: TGTGCCAGCAGTCTCACAGGGTACACTGAAGCTTTCTTT.

The V and J genes are TRBV5-1 and TRBJ1-6; the match to TRBD1 covers 8 bases. Germline CDR1 and CDR2: SGHRS and YFSETQ. Unmatched junction bases numbered 8, after V lost 3 bases and J lost 6 bases. The CDR3 is 16 residues long. CDR3 region: CASSSDRVSSNSPLHF. The CDR3 DNA reads TGCGCCAGCAGCTCGGACAGGGTATCGAGTAATTCACCCCTCCACTTT.

In this sample, this clone turned up a few times. V is TRBV10-3 and J is TRBJ2-7; TRBD1 aligns across 11 bases. The trim removed 0 bases at V and 5 bases at J, leaving 3 bases unmatched. The CDR3 length is 15 residues. Germline V gene lookup returns CDR1 ENHRY and CDR2 SYGVKD. The CDR3: CAISESDRGPDEQYF. CDR3 DNA sequence: TGTGCCATCAGTGAGTCGGACAGGGGGCCCGACGAGCAGTACTTC.

This rearrangement joins TRBV19 to TRBJ2-2, with D perhaps assigned TRBD1 or TRBD2 (6 bases each). This CDR3 spans 18 amino acids. Trimming cost V 3 bases and J 1 base, with 18 bases left between them. Germline values: CDR1 LNHDA, CDR2 SQIVND (reference sequence). CDR3 nucleotides: TGTGCCAGTAGTATTAATGGGAGACTAGGGGGGAACACCGGGGAGCTGTTTTTT. Translation: CASSINGRLGGNTGELFF.

The rearrangement uses TRBV7-9 and TRBJ2-5, with 7 bases aligning to TRBD1. V lost 7 bases to trimming and J lost 1 base; unmatched junction nucleotides: 12. Germline loops: CDR1 SEHNR, CDR2 FQNEAQ (reference sequence). This CDR3 region has 16 residues. The CDR3 sequence is CASTRAVGTAQETQYF. For the CDR3, the DNA is TGTGCCAGCACCCGCGCGGTCGGGACAGCCCAAGAGACCCAGTACTTC.

The chain has TRBV7-2 and TRBJ2-1; TRBD2 aligns across 15 bases. The ends lost 4 bases at V and 1 base at J; junction bases unmatched: 5. Looked up from germline, CDR1 is SGHTA and CDR2 is FQGNSA. This CDR3 is built from 18 residues. The CDR3 coding sequence is TGTGCCAGCAGCTCACCGGGACTAGCGGGAGGATCCTACAATGAGCAGTTCTTC. Protein product: CASSSPGLAGGSYNEQFF.

This chain links TRBV7-9 with TRBJ1-3; unclear D gene. CDR1 and CDR2 from the germline V gene are SEHNR and FQNEAQ (reference sequence). This CDR3 spans 15 amino acids. Between the trimmed V and J ends, which lost 7 bases and 0 bases, there was a span of 13 bases. CDR3 coding DNA: TGTGCCAGCACCCTAGACGGACTCTCTGGAAACACCATATATTTT. It encodes CASTLDGLSGNTIYF. Full variable domain (outside the CDR3, taken from reference TRBV7-9 and TRBJ1-3): DTGVSQNPRHKITKRGQNVTFRCDPISEHNRLYWYRQTLGQGPEFLTYFQNEAQLEKSRLLSDRFSAERPKGSFSTLEIQRTEQGDSAMYLCASTLDGLSGNTIYFGEGSWLTVV.

The chain links TRBV2 to TRBJ2-7; TRBD1 is a possible D gene (5 bases). Trimming removed 4 bases at V and 3 bases at J, with 13 bases between. The germline V gene encodes CDR1 SNHLY and CDR2 FYNNEI. The CDR3 has 14 residues. CDR3 amino acids: CASSGTNDLYEQYF. Here the CDR3 DNA reads TGTGCCAGCAGTGGGACAAATGACCTCTACGAGCAGTACTTC.

This clone appeared a single time. The J gene is TRBJ2-7, the V gene TRBV3-1 (or the pseudogene TRBV3-2), with a possible D match to TRBD2 (6 bases). This CDR3 spans 14 amino acids. CDR1 is LGHDT, CDR2 YNNKEL, per germline (reference sequence). The V and J ends lost 1 base and 4 bases respectively, with 11 bases between them. The CDR3 DNA reads as TGTGCCAGCAGCCAAGGGCTAGCGATTTACGAGCAGTACTTC. The encoded protein is CASSQGLAIYEQYF.

V usage is TRBV6-6 and J usage is TRBJ1-4; no clear D gene. From germline, CDR1 is MNHNY and CDR2 SVGAGI (reference sequence). The CDR3 loop spans 15 amino acids. Trimming cost V 2 bases and J 0 bases, with 7 bases left between them. For the CDR3, the DNA is TGTGCCAGCAGTTACCCGGCAGCAACTAATGAAAAACTGTTTTTT. It yields the protein CASSYPAATNEKLFF.

Of note for this clone: The identical CDR3 is also encoded by other nucleotide sequences in the sample. The chain joins TRBV28 to TRBJ2-7; D ambiguous. This CDR3 has 11 amino acids. The germline V and J ends were trimmed by 5 bases and 3 bases, with 5 bases remaining between them. CDR1 and CDR2 (germline): MDHEN, SYDVKM. Here the CDR3 DNA reads TGTGCCAGCAGTGCTAGCTACGAGCAGTACTTC. Residues: CASSASYEQYF.

This chain uses TRBV19 with TRBJ1-5; 10 nucleotides align to TRBD1. J gave up 4 bases and V 3 bases, and 9 bases lay outside the gene matches. The germline V gene has CDR1 LNHDA and CDR2 SQIVND (reference sequence). CDR3 size: 17 residues. CDR3 in amino acids: CASSMFTGQGLNQPQHF. CDR3 nucleotides: TGTGCCAGTAGTATGTTTACGGGACAGGGGTTAAATCAGCCCCAGCATTTT.

V gene TRBV5-1 combines with J gene TRBJ2-3; TRBD1 matches 8 bases. Germline V lookup: CDR1 SGHRS, CDR2 YFSETQ. The CDR3 length is 13 residues. Trimming cost V 7 bases and J 0 bases; bases outside gene matches: 1. The CDR3 DNA follows: TGCGCCAGCGGGACAGGAAGCACAGATACGCAGTATTTT. Translation gives CASGTGSTDTQYF.

The J gene is TRBJ2-2, the V gene TRBV30; 10 nucleotides agree with TRBD1. Per germline, CDR1 GTSNPN and CDR2 SVGIG (reference sequence). The CDR3 consists of 15 residues. With 1 base clipped from V and 3 bases from J, the junction kept 2 bases outside the gene matches. DNA for the CDR3: TGTGCCTGGAGTGGCGGGACAGGGGACACCGGGGAGCTGTTTTTT. Protein: CAWSGGTGDTGELFF. Full variable domain (missing parts from reference TRBV30 and TRBJ2-2): SQTIHQWPATLVQPVGSPLSLECTVEGTSNPNLYWYRQAAGRGLQLLFYSVGIGQISSEVPQNLSASRPQDRQFILSSKKLLLSDSGFYLCAWSGGTGDTGELFFGEGSRLTVL.

In its sample, this clone was seen a few times. The V gene is TRBV10-1, the J gene TRBJ2-7; TRBD1 matches 8 bases. J gave up 4 bases and V 8 bases, and 10 bases lay outside the gene matches. This CDR3 has 14 amino acids. The germline gives CDR1 WNHNN, CDR2 SYGVQD (reference sequence). Written as DNA, the CDR3 is TGCGCCAGCCTAATACAGGGGGGACATTACGAGCAGTACTTC. Translated: CASLIQGGHYEQYF.

The V call is TRBV29-1, the J call TRBJ2-3; 11 bases are shared with TRBD2. Germline-derived CDR1 and CDR2 are SQVTM and ANQGSEA. The V and J ends lost 8 bases and 2 bases, in that order; junction bases with no gene match: 3. The CDR3 is made up of 13 amino acids. The CDR3 region is CSRSGGATDTQYF. CDR3 in DNA: TGCAGCCGTAGCGGGGGGGCCACAGATACGCAGTATTTT.

The J gene is TRBJ1-5, the V gene TRBV5-6; D is unclear. The CDR3 runs to 14 residues. Trimming took 4 bases from V and 1 from J, leaving 9 bases between them. In germline, CDR1 is SGHDT, CDR2 YYEEEE. The CDR3 loop is CASSLRGSNQPQHF. The CDR3 DNA reads TGTGCCAGCAGCCTCCGAGGCAGCAATCAGCCCCAGCATTTT.

The gene calls are TRBV27 and TRBJ1-1, with 7 bases matching TRBD1. The CDR3 has 11 amino acids. Germline V gene data show CDR1 as MNHEY and CDR2 as SMNVEV (reference sequence). The ends lost 8 bases at V and 6 bases at J; junction bases unmatched: 3. CDR3 protein: CASGDRSEAFF. CDR3 DNA sequence: TGTGCCAGCGGGGACAGATCTGAAGCTTTCTTT.

V and J are TRBV7-2 and TRBJ2-7, with 11 positions matching TRBD2. This CDR3 has 16 residues. CDR1 and CDR2 from the germline V gene are SGHTA and FQGNSA. V lost 1 base and J lost 2; bases outside the gene matches: 4. The CDR3 spells CASSLGGLAATYEQYF. The CDR3 DNA follows: TGTGCCAGCAGCTTAGGGGGACTAGCGGCAACCTACGAGCAGTACTTC.